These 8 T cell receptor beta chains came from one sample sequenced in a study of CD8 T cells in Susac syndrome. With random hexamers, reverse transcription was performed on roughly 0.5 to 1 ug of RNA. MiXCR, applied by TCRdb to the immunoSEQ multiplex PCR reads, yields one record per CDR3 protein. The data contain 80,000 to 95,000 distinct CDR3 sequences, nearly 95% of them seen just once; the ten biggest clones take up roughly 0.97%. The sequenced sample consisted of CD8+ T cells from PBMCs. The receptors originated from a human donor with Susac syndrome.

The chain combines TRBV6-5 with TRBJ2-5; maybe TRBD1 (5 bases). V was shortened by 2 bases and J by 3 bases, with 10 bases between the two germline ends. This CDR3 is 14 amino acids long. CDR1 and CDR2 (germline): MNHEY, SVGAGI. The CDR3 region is CASSYVQGKETQYF. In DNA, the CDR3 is TGTGCCAGCAGTTACGTTCAGGGTAAAGAGACCCAGTACTTC.

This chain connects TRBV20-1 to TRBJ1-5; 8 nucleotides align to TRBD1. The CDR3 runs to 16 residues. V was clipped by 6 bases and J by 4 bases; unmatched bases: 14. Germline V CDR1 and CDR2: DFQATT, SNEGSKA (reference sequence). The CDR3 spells CSATETGGKGNQPQHF. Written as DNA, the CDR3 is TGCAGTGCCACCGAAACAGGGGGAAAGGGGAATCAGCCCCAGCATTTT.

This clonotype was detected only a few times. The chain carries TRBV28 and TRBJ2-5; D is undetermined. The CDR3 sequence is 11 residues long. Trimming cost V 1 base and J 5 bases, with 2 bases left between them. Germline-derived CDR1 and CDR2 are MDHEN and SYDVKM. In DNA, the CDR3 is TGTGCCAGCAGTTTATCGGAGACCCAGTACTTC. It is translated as CASSLSETQYF.

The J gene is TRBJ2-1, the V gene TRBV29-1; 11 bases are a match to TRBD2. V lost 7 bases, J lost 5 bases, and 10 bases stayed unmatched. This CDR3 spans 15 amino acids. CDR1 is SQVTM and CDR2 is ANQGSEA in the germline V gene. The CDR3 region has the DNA TGCAGCGGGGGCCCTAGCGGGGGGACGAACAATGAGCAGTTCTTC. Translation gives CSGGPSGGTNNEQFF.

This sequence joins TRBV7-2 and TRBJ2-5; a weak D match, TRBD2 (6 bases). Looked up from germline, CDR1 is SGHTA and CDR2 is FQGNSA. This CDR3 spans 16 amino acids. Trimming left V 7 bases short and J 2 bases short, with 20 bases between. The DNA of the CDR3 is TGTGCCAGCACCATCCACCCTCTAGCGTATCAAGAGACCCAGTACTTC. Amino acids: CASTIHPLAYQETQYF.

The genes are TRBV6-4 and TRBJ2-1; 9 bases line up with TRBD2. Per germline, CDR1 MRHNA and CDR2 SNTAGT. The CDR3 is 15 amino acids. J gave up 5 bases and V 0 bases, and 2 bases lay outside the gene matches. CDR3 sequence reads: CASSDSAGGHNEQFF. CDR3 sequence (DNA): TGTGCCAGCAGTGACTCGGCGGGGGGGCACAATGAGCAGTTCTTC.

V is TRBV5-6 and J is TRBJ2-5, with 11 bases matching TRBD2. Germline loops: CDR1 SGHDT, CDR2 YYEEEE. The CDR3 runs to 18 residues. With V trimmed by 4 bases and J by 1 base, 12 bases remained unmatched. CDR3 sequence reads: CASSGPGLAVTTQETQYF. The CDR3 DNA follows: TGTGCCAGCAGCGGGCCGGGACTAGCGGTTACAACCCAAGAGACCCAGTACTTC. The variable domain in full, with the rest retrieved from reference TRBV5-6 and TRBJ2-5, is DAGVTQSPTHLIKTRGQQVTLRCSPKSGHDTVSWYQQALGQGPQFIFQYYEEEERQRGNFPDRFSGHQFPNYSSELNVNALLLGDSALYLCASSGPGLAVTTQETQYFGPGTRLLVL.

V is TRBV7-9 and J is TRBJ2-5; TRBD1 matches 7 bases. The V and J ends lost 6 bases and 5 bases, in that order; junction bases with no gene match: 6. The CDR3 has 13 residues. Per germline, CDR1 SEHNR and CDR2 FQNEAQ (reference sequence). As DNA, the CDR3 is TGTGCCAGCAGTACAGGGGATAGGGAGACCCAGTACTTC. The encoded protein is CASSTGDRETQYF.